The clone carrying this T cell receptor beta chain has ten or more counts. What it binds is not known. In TCRdb, the 5' RACE reads were re-called with MiXCR into one record per CDR3 protein. The table lists around 6,000 distinct CDR3 sequences, 17% of them singletons. As to time point: sample taken at primary tumor resection. Samples were obtained from some 70 donors, all untreated early-stage non-small cell lung cancer patients. In each case, whole RNA from tumor, nontumor lung or frozen PBMC was sequenced unsorted. The CDR3 sequence is 14 residues long. Per the germline V gene, CDR1 is MDHEN and CDR2 is SYDVKM. Losses at the gene ends were 5 bases for V and 2 bases for J; bases not matched to a gene: 2. These data are taken from a study of spatial heterogeneity in lung cancer. Study overall: Sequencing consistently turned up more beta-chain sequences than alpha-chain sequences.

Study-wide results and caveats: Nonsynonymous mutation counts, ubiquitous and regional, were tracked by the respective counts of ubiquitous and regional expanded TCRs. Counts of expanded intratumoral alpha and beta TCRs tracked tumor mutation counts.

This chain joins TRBV28 and TRBJ1-5; 8 bases agree with TRBD1. The starting material was lung tumor tissue, obtained at surgery. The receptor comes from a male donor with early-stage non-small cell lung cancer. CDR3 sequence: CASSLDRGNQPQHF. CDR3 DNA sequence: TGTGCCAGCAGTCTGGACAGGGGCAATCAGCCCCAGCATTTT.